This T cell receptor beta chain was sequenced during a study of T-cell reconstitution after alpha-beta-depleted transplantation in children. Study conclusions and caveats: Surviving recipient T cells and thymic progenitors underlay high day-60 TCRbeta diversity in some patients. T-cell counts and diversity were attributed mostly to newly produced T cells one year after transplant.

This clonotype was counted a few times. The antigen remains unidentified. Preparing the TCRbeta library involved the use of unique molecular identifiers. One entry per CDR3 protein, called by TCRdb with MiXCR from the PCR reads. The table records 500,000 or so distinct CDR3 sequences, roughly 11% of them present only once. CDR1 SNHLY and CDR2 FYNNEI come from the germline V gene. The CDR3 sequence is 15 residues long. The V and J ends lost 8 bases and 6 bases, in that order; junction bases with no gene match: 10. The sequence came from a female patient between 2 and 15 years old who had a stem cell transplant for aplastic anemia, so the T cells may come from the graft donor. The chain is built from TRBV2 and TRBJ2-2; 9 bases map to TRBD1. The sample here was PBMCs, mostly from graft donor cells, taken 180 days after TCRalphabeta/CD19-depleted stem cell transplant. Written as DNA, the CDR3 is TGTGCCAGCGCTGAGGGACAGGGAGTAGCCGGGGAGCTGTTTTTT. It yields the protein CASAEGQGVAGELFF.